These 12 T cell receptor beta chains originate from one sample sequenced in a study of T-cell memory formation after mild COVID-19. TCRdb redid the calling of the 5' RACE reads with MiXCR, one entry per CDR3 protein. The repertoire holds around 200,000 distinct CDR3 sequences, 9% to 10% seen once, with roughly 3.5% in the top ten. The sample was PBMCs or a T cell subset sorted from them (not recorded which). Receptor source: a young man who had mild COVID-19 (a few samples of this study predate the infection). Cell type and time point are not known.

The chain uses TRBV28 and TRBJ1-5; D gene uncertain. Between the trimmed V and J ends, which lost 5 bases and 0 bases, there was a span of 5 bases. CDR1 and CDR2 (germline): MDHEN, SYDVKM. This CDR3 contains 13 residues. The CDR3 region has the DNA TGTGCCAGCAGTCAGTATAGCAATCAGCCCCAGCATTTT. Translated, it gives CASSQYSNQPQHF.

V usage is TRBV5-4 and J usage is TRBJ2-5, with TRBD2 as a possible D gene (5 bases). This CDR3 has 14 amino acids. Between the trimmed V and J ends, which lost 1 base and 0 bases, there was a span of 7 bases. Germline loops: CDR1 SGHNT, CDR2 YYREEE (reference sequence). The CDR3 spells CASSLIGDQETQYF. The CDR3 bases are TGTGCCAGCAGCTTGATCGGGGACCAAGAGACCCAGTACTTC.

This clonotype was observed a handful of times. The chain couples TRBV3-1 to TRBJ2-5; 11 bases fit TRBD2. CDR3 length: 15 residues. The V gene's germline CDR1 is LGHDT and CDR2 YNNKEL (reference sequence). V shed 1 base, J shed 7 bases, and the junction held 5 bases outside the gene matches. DNA of the CDR3: TGTGCCAGCAGCCAAGGACTAGCGGGGTGGGGGACCCAGTACTTC. It encodes CASSQGLAGWGTQYF.

V usage is TRBV7-2 and J usage is TRBJ1-1; possibly TRBD1 for D (6 bases). V was shortened by 1 base and J by 10 bases, with 13 bases between the two germline ends. Germline-derived CDR1 and CDR2 are SGHTA and FQGNSA. This CDR3 is built from 13 residues. The CDR3 spells CASSLELDRGAFF. Written as DNA, the CDR3 is TGTGCCAGCAGCTTAGAATTGGACAGAGGAGCTTTCTTT. The variable domain in full, with the rest retrieved from reference TRBV7-2 and TRBJ1-1, is GAGVSQSPSNKVTEKGKDVELRCDPISGHTALYWYRQSLGQGLEFLIYFQGNSAPDKSGLPSDRFSAERTGGSVSTLTIQRTQQEDSAVYLCASSLELDRGAFFGQGTRLTVV.

A few counts support this clonotype. The rearrangement links TRBV5-1 to TRBJ1-1, with D tentatively TRBD1 (6 bases). This CDR3 contains 16 residues. Per the germline V gene, CDR1 is SGHRS and CDR2 is YFSETQ. V was trimmed by 5 bases and J by 4 bases, leaving 21 bases between them. CDR3 coding DNA: TGCGCCAGCAGTCAACCCCCACAGGGCTCGTTCACTGAAGCTTTCTTT. Protein sequence: CASSQPPQGSFTEAFF. The full variable domain, rest sourced from reference TRBV5-1 and TRBJ1-1, is KAGVTQTPRYLIKTRGQQVTLSCSPISGHRSVSWYQQTPGQGLQFLFEYFSETQRNKGNFPGRFSGRQFSNSRSEMNVSTLELGDSALYLCASSQPPQGSFTEAFFGQGTRLTVV.

This clonotype was seen more than once but under ten times. The rearrangement joins TRBV7-2 to TRBJ2-3; D is perhaps TRBD2 (5 bases). V lost 5 bases and J 3 bases, leaving 15 bases between the germline ends. CDR1 is SGHTA and CDR2 is FQGNSA in the germline V gene. CDR3 length: 15 residues. CDR3 protein: CASSPWASRTDTQYF. For the CDR3, the DNA is TGTGCCAGCAGCCCCTGGGCTAGCAGAACAGATACGCAGTATTTT.

This clonotype was found a few times. V usage is TRBV20-1 and J usage is TRBJ2-5; 12 bases are shared with TRBD1. The J segment lost 4 bases and the V segment lost 4 bases, leaving 1 base of the junction unmatched. Germline V gives CDR1 DFQATT, CDR2 SNEGSKA (reference sequence). This CDR3 region has 13 residues. CDR3 coding DNA: TGCAGTGCTACGGGACAGGGGGCAGAGACCCAGTACTTC. As protein: CSATGQGAETQYF.

This clonotype was counted many times. This chain links TRBV14 with TRBJ2-1; 9 nucleotides agree with TRBD1. Trimming cost V 8 bases and J 8 bases; bases outside gene matches: 16. CDR1 and CDR2 (germline): SGHDN, FVKESK. This CDR3 has 16 amino acids. This chain's CDR3 is CASGQRGTGSWHEQFF. CDR3 sequence (DNA): TGTGCCAGCGGTCAAAGGGGGACAGGGTCATGGCATGAGCAGTTCTTC.

The V and J genes are TRBV7-2 and TRBJ2-5, with D perhaps matching TRBD1 or TRBD2 (6 bases each). The length of the CDR3 is 13 residues. V gave up 7 bases and J gave up 4 bases, with 13 bases separating them. Per the germline V gene, CDR1 is SGHTA and CDR2 is FQGNSA. CDR3 in DNA: TGTGCCAGCATCAACGGGGGCGGAGAGACCCAGTACTTC. Its translation is CASINGGGETQYF. The full variable domain, with the rest looked up from reference TRBV7-2 and TRBJ2-5, is GAGVSQSPSNKVTEKGKDVELRCDPISGHTALYWYRQSLGQGLEFLIYFQGNSAPDKSGLPSDRFSAERTGGSVSTLTIQRTQQEDSAVYLCASINGGGETQYFGPGTRLLVL.

In its sample, this clonotype was seen a few times. The gene calls are TRBV28 and TRBJ2-6, with 9 bases identical to TRBD2. This CDR3 has 15 residues. Trimming at V came to 4 bases and at J to 2 bases, leaving 0 bases not matched to a gene. Germline values: CDR1 MDHEN, CDR2 SYDVKM. The CDR3 nucleotides read TGTGCCAGCAGTTCTAGCGGGGCTGGGGCCAACGTCCTGACTTTC. Its protein is CASSSSGAGANVLTF.

This clonotype was observed a few times. The chain has TRBV5-1 and TRBJ1-3, with D tentatively TRBD1 (5 bases). CDR1 is SGHRS and CDR2 is YFSETQ in the germline V gene. CDR3 length: 15 residues. V dropped 3 bases and J dropped 0 bases, with 10 bases sitting between them. The CDR3 DNA follows: TGCGCCAGCAGCTCTCAGGGCCTCTCTGGAAACACCATATATTTT. It translates to CASSSQGLSGNTIYF.

This clonotype has a handful of counts. J is TRBJ1-4 and V is TRBV9; D gene unclear. Trimming stripped 4 bases from V and 0 bases from J, with 10 bases between. Germline loops: CDR1 SGDLS, CDR2 YYNGEE. This CDR3 has 15 residues. DNA for the CDR3: TGTGCCAGCAGCCCCTCAGTTGCAACTAATGAAAAACTGTTTTTT. This encodes CASSPSVATNEKLFF. The variable domain in full, with the rest retrieved from reference TRBV9 and TRBJ1-4, is DSGVTQTPKHLITATGQRVTLRCSPRSGDLSVYWYQQSLDQGLQFLIQYYNGEERAKGNILERFSAQQFPDLHSELNLSSLELGDSALYFCASSPSVATNEKLFFGSGTQLSVL.